A selection of T cell receptor beta chains follows, all from one sample in a study of blood T cell repertoires in COVID-19. Clones were read by immunoSEQ multiplex PCR, and TCRdb kept only the in-frame ones, dropping some. The data hold around 19,000 clones, with approximately 87% observed a single time. Sample: peripheral blood. These receptor sequences come from a human donor in a cohort sampled during active COVID-19. Each CDR3 is given with its conserved first and last residue. The D gene is left open where the match is weak. Part of the rows lack a size; the others show once, few, many or a class for expanded clones.

NA | TRBD1 | 15 | TRBJ2-1 | TRBV28 | TGTGCCAGCAGTTTAATGCAGGGGGCCTACAATGAGCAGTTCTTC | CASSLMQGAYNEQFF
NA | TRBD2 | 14 | TRBJ2-3 | TRBV7-2 | TGTGCCAGCAGCTTAGTTGCGGGAGTAGATACGCAGTATTTT | CASSLVAGVDTQYF
NA | NA | 14 | TRBJ1-2 | TRBV5-6 | TGTGCCAGCGCGGGGTACCAAATGAACTATGGCTACACCTTC | CASAGYQMNYGYTF
NA | NA | 14 | TRBJ2-7 | TRBV2 | TGTGCCAGCAGTTCACTTTCAGGGGGGATGGAGCAGTACTTC | CASSSLSGGMEQYF
NA | NA | 14 | TRBJ2-2 | TRBV12-1 | TGTGCCAGCAGCTACAGGCTCGCGGCCGGGGAGCTGTTTTTT | CASSYRLAAGELFF
NA | NA | 15 | TRBJ1-3 | TRBV5-1 | TGCGCCAGCAGTTTCGACAGTAGCTCTGGAAACACCATATATTTT | CASSFDSSSGNTIYF
NA | TRBD1 | 14 | TRBJ2-7 | TRBV5-1 | TGCGCCAGCAGCCCGGGACAGGGAGTCGACGAGCAGTACTTC | CASSPGQGVDEQYF
NA | NA | 13 | TRBJ2-7 | TRBV7-2 | TGTGCCAGCAGCCCCCGGAGATACGACGAGCAGTACTTC | CASSPRRYDEQYF
NA | TRBD2 | 13 | TRBJ2-7 | TRBV5-4 | TGTGCCAGCAGCGTAGCGGGAGTGTACGAGCAGTACTTC | CASSVAGVYEQYF
NA | NA | 12 | TRBJ2-7 | TRBV6-2/TRBV6-3 | TGTGCCAGCAGTTCCGGTATCTACGAGCAGTACTTC | CASSSGIYEQYF
NA | NA | 15 | TRBJ1-5 | TRBV13 | TGTGCCAGCAGCTTAGGCCGGCAGGGTGGTCAGCCCCAGCATTTT | CASSLGRQGGQPQHF
once | NA | 15 | TRBJ1-2 | TRBV18 | TGTGCCAGCTCACCACCGTCTCAAACAGGGAAAGGCTACACCTTC | CASSPPSQTGKGYTF
NA | NA | 13 | TRBJ1-2 | TRBV6-6 | TGTGCCAGCACCCTAACAGGGCAGGGTGGCTACACCTTC | CASTLTGQGGYTF
few | TRBD2 | 18 | TRBJ2-2 | TRBV7-3 | TGTGCCAGCAGCTTAGTTCTAGCGGGAGGTGCGAACACCGGGGAGCTGTTTTTT | CASSLVLAGGANTGELFF
NA | NA | 15 | TRBJ2-5 | TRBV5-1 | TGCGCCAGCAGCCCAGGCCCACAGGGTGGGGAGACCCAGTACTTC | CASSPGPQGGETQYF
few | TRBD1 | 17 | TRBJ1-3 | TRBV7-9 | TGTGCCAGCAGCTTCACCGCAGGGGGCTCCCTTGGAAACACCATATATTTT | CASSFTAGGSLGNTIYF
NA | NA | 13 | TRBJ2-6 | TRBV12-3/TRBV12-4 | TGTGCCAGCCGGAGCTCTGGGGCCAACGTCCTGACTTTC | CASRSSGANVLTF
NA | NA | 14 | TRBJ1-1 | TRBV10-3 | TGTGCCATCAGTGCGGTGGGGCAGAATACTGAAGCTTTCTTT | CAISAVGQNTEAFF
NA | TRBD2 | 16 | TRBJ2-1 | TRBV18 | TGTGCCAGCTCACCAGTCTTAGCGGGAGAGCGGAATGAGCAGTTCTTC | CASSPVLAGERNEQFF
NA | NA | 15 | TRBJ1-2 | TRBV5-1 | TGCGCCAGCAGCTTGGGGGGCCTATCTAACTATGGCTACACCTTC | CASSLGGLSNYGYTF
NA | NA | 12 | TRBJ1-2 | TRBV5-5 | TGTGCCAGCAGCTTGGCTCAGGGTGGCTACACCTTC | CASSLAQGGYTF
once | NA | 14 | TRBJ2-2 | TRBV20-1 | TGCAGTGCTAGTCTACAGGGAAACACCGGGGAGCTGTTTTTT | CSASLQGNTGELFF
NA | NA | 14 | TRBJ1-1 | TRBV13 | TGTGCCAGCAGCTTAGCTGGGGGGTACACTGAAGCTTTCTTT | CASSLAGGYTEAFF
NA | NA | 17 | TRBJ2-2 | TRBV7-2 | TGTGCCAGCAGCACTAGGGACTCCTTGGGGGGCACCGGGGAGCTGTTTTTT | CASSTRDSLGGTGELFF
NA | NA | 15 | TRBJ1-6 | TRBV5-1 | TGCGCCAGCAGCCTGGGTGAGGAACATCATTCACCCCTCCACTTT | CASSLGEEHHSPLHF
NA | NA | 12 | TRBJ1-2 | TRBV30 | TGTGCCTTTTCCTCGGGGAGCTATGGCTACACCTTC | CAFSSGSYGYTF
NA | TRBD2 | 16 | TRBJ2-5 | TRBV11-2 | TGTGCCAGCAGCTTAGTAGGGACTAGCGGGACTGAGACCCAGTACTTC | CASSLVGTSGTETQYF
once | TRBD1 | 13 | TRBJ2-7 | TRBV6-2/TRBV6-3 | TGTGCCAGCAGTTACTCGGCAGGGACAGGGGTCCACTTC | CASSYSAGTGVHF
few | TRBD2 | 12 | TRBJ2-1 | TRBV19 | TGTGCCAGTAGTATCTGGGGAGGGGAGCAGTTCTTC | CASSIWGGEQFF
NA | NA | 10 | TRBJ2-7 | TRBV25-1 | TGTGCCAGCAGTGGTCTCGAGCAGTACTTC | CASSGLEQYF
few | NA | 13 | TRBJ1-2 | TRBV7-6 | TGTGCCAGCAGCTTAGTGGGCGGGGGAGACTACACCTTC | CASSLVGGGDYTF
few | NA | 13 | TRBJ2-7 | TRBV4-1 | TGCGCCAGCAGCCAAGTGGGCACCTACGAGCAGTACTTC | CASSQVGTYEQYF
NA | NA | 15 | TRBJ2-5 | TRBV6-5 | TGTGCCAGCGGTCTTTTATCGGGTTATAGGGAGACCCAGTACTTC | CASGLLSGYRETQYF
few | NA | 14 | TRBJ1-4 | TRBV6-5 | TGTGCCAGCAGTTACTCTGAGAGATGGGAAAAACTGTTTTTT | CASSYSERWEKLFF
few | NA | 17 | TRBJ2-7 | TRBV21-1 | TGTGCCAGCAGCAAAGTTGACCCGCTAGCGGGACTACGGGAGCAGTACTTC | CASSKVDPLAGLREQYF
NA | TRBD2 | 16 | TRBJ2-1 | TRBV5-1 | TGCGCCAGCAGCTTGGCCAGCGGGGGGATTTACAATGAGCAGTTCTTC | CASSLASGGIYNEQFF
NA | NA | 16 | TRBJ1-2 | TRBV4-1 | TGCGCCAGCAGCCAAGATGGGGCAGGGGCTAACTATGGCTACACCTTC | CASSQDGAGANYGYTF
few | TRBD1 | 14 | TRBJ1-2 | TRBV19 | TGTGCCAGTAGTAGCACCGGGACAGGGAGTGGCTACACCTTC | CASSSTGTGSGYTF
NA | NA | 11 | TRBJ2-1 | TRBV15 | TGTGCCACCAGCAATCTAAATGAGCAGTTCTTC | CATSNLNEQFF
NA | NA | 14 | TRBJ1-6 | TRBV27 | TGTGCCAGCAGTCGCAGACAGGCATTTTCACCCCTCCACTTT | CASSRRQAFSPLHF
NA | NA | 17 | TRBJ1-4 | TRBV3-1/TRBV3-2 | TGTGCCAGCAGCCAAGGGCTCACCGTTGCAACTAATGAAAAACTGTTTTTT | CASSQGLTVATNEKLFF
NA | TRBD2 | 16 | TRBJ2-2 | TRBV28 | TGTGCCAGCAGTTTATCACGGACTAGCGGGAGTGGGGAGCTGTTTTTT | CASSLSRTSGSGELFF
NA | TRBD2 | 16 | TRBJ2-3 | TRBV4-3 | TGCGCCAGCAGCCGATCAGGACTAGCGGGAACAGATACGCAGTATTTT | CASSRSGLAGTDTQYF
NA | TRBD1 | 15 | TRBJ1-4 | TRBV27 | TGTGCCAGCAGTTCCACAGGGGGTAGTGATGAAAAACTGTTTTTT | CASSSTGGSDEKLFF
NA | TRBD2 | 16 | TRBJ2-3 | TRBV10-2 | TGCGCCAGCAGGAGGGGACTAGCGGGAGGCGAAGATACGCAGTATTTT | CASRRGLAGGEDTQYF
NA | NA | 15 | TRBJ1-3 | TRBV5-4 | TGTGCCAGCAGCTTGGCAGGTTTCTCTGGAAACACCATATATTTT | CASSLAGFSGNTIYF
NA | TRBD1 | 14 | TRBJ2-3 | TRBV7-3 | TGTGCCAGCAGCCCACAGGGGAGCACAGATACGCAGTATTTT | CASSPQGSTDTQYF
NA | NA | 14 | TRBJ2-2 | TRBV29-1 | TGCAGCGTTCAGGGTACATGGGGAACCGGGGAGCTGTTTTTT | CSVQGTWGTGELFF
NA | NA | 15 | TRBJ2-3 | TRBV7-2 | TGTGCCAGCAGCCCGGGACACGCAGGCACAGATACGCAGTATTTT | CASSPGHAGTDTQYF
NA | NA | 14 | TRBJ2-7 | TRBV6-2/TRBV6-3 | TGTGCCAGCATCCCCTCGAGCGGCGGCTACGAGCAGTACTTC | CASIPSSGGYEQYF
NA | NA | 15 | TRBJ2-5 | TRBV6-5 | TGTGCCAGCAGTTCCCAATGGGGGCCCAAAGAGACCCAGTACTTC | CASSSQWGPKETQYF
NA | NA | 15 | TRBJ1-1 | TRBV4-3 | TGCGCCAGCGCCCCCAATGGCGGGCTCGGTACTGAAGCTTTCTTT | CASAPNGGLGTEAFF
NA | TRBD1 | 14 | TRBJ1-1 | TRBV19 | TGTGCCAGTAGTCTGGACAGGGAGAACACTGAAGCTTTCTTT | CASSLDRENTEAFF
NA | TRBD1 | 14 | TRBJ1-4 | TRBV7-9 | TGTGCCAGCTCAGGGGGGACAGGGGATGAAAAACTGTTTTTT | CASSGGTGDEKLFF
NA | NA | 13 | TRBJ1-1 | TRBV5-1 | TGCGCCAGCAGCTTGCAAGGGGATACTGAAGCTTTCTTT | CASSLQGDTEAFF
NA | TRBD1 | 15 | TRBJ1-1 | TRBV18 | TGTGCCAGCTCACCTCGACAGGGGGGGGAAGCTGAAGCTTTCTTT | CASSPRQGGEAEAFF
NA | NA | 15 | TRBJ2-3 | TRBV24-1 | TGTGCCACCAGTGATTACCAACTGAGTACAGATACGCAGTATTTT | CATSDYQLSTDTQYF
NA | TRBD2 | 15 | TRBJ2-5 | TRBV18 | TGTGCCAGCTCAAACAATGGACTAGCAGAAGAGACCCAGTACTTC | CASSNNGLAEETQYF
NA | NA | 17 | TRBJ1-1 | TRBV7-9 | TGTGCCAGCAGCTTAGAGGGGGGGTGGCAGGGCGGCACTGAAGCTTTCTTT | CASSLEGGWQGGTEAFF
once | TRBD2 | 18 | TRBJ2-5 | TRBV7-8 | TGTGCCAGCAGCGCGGAAGCGGCTAGCGGTTTTCTCCAAGAGACCCAGTACTTC | CASSAEAASGFLQETQYF